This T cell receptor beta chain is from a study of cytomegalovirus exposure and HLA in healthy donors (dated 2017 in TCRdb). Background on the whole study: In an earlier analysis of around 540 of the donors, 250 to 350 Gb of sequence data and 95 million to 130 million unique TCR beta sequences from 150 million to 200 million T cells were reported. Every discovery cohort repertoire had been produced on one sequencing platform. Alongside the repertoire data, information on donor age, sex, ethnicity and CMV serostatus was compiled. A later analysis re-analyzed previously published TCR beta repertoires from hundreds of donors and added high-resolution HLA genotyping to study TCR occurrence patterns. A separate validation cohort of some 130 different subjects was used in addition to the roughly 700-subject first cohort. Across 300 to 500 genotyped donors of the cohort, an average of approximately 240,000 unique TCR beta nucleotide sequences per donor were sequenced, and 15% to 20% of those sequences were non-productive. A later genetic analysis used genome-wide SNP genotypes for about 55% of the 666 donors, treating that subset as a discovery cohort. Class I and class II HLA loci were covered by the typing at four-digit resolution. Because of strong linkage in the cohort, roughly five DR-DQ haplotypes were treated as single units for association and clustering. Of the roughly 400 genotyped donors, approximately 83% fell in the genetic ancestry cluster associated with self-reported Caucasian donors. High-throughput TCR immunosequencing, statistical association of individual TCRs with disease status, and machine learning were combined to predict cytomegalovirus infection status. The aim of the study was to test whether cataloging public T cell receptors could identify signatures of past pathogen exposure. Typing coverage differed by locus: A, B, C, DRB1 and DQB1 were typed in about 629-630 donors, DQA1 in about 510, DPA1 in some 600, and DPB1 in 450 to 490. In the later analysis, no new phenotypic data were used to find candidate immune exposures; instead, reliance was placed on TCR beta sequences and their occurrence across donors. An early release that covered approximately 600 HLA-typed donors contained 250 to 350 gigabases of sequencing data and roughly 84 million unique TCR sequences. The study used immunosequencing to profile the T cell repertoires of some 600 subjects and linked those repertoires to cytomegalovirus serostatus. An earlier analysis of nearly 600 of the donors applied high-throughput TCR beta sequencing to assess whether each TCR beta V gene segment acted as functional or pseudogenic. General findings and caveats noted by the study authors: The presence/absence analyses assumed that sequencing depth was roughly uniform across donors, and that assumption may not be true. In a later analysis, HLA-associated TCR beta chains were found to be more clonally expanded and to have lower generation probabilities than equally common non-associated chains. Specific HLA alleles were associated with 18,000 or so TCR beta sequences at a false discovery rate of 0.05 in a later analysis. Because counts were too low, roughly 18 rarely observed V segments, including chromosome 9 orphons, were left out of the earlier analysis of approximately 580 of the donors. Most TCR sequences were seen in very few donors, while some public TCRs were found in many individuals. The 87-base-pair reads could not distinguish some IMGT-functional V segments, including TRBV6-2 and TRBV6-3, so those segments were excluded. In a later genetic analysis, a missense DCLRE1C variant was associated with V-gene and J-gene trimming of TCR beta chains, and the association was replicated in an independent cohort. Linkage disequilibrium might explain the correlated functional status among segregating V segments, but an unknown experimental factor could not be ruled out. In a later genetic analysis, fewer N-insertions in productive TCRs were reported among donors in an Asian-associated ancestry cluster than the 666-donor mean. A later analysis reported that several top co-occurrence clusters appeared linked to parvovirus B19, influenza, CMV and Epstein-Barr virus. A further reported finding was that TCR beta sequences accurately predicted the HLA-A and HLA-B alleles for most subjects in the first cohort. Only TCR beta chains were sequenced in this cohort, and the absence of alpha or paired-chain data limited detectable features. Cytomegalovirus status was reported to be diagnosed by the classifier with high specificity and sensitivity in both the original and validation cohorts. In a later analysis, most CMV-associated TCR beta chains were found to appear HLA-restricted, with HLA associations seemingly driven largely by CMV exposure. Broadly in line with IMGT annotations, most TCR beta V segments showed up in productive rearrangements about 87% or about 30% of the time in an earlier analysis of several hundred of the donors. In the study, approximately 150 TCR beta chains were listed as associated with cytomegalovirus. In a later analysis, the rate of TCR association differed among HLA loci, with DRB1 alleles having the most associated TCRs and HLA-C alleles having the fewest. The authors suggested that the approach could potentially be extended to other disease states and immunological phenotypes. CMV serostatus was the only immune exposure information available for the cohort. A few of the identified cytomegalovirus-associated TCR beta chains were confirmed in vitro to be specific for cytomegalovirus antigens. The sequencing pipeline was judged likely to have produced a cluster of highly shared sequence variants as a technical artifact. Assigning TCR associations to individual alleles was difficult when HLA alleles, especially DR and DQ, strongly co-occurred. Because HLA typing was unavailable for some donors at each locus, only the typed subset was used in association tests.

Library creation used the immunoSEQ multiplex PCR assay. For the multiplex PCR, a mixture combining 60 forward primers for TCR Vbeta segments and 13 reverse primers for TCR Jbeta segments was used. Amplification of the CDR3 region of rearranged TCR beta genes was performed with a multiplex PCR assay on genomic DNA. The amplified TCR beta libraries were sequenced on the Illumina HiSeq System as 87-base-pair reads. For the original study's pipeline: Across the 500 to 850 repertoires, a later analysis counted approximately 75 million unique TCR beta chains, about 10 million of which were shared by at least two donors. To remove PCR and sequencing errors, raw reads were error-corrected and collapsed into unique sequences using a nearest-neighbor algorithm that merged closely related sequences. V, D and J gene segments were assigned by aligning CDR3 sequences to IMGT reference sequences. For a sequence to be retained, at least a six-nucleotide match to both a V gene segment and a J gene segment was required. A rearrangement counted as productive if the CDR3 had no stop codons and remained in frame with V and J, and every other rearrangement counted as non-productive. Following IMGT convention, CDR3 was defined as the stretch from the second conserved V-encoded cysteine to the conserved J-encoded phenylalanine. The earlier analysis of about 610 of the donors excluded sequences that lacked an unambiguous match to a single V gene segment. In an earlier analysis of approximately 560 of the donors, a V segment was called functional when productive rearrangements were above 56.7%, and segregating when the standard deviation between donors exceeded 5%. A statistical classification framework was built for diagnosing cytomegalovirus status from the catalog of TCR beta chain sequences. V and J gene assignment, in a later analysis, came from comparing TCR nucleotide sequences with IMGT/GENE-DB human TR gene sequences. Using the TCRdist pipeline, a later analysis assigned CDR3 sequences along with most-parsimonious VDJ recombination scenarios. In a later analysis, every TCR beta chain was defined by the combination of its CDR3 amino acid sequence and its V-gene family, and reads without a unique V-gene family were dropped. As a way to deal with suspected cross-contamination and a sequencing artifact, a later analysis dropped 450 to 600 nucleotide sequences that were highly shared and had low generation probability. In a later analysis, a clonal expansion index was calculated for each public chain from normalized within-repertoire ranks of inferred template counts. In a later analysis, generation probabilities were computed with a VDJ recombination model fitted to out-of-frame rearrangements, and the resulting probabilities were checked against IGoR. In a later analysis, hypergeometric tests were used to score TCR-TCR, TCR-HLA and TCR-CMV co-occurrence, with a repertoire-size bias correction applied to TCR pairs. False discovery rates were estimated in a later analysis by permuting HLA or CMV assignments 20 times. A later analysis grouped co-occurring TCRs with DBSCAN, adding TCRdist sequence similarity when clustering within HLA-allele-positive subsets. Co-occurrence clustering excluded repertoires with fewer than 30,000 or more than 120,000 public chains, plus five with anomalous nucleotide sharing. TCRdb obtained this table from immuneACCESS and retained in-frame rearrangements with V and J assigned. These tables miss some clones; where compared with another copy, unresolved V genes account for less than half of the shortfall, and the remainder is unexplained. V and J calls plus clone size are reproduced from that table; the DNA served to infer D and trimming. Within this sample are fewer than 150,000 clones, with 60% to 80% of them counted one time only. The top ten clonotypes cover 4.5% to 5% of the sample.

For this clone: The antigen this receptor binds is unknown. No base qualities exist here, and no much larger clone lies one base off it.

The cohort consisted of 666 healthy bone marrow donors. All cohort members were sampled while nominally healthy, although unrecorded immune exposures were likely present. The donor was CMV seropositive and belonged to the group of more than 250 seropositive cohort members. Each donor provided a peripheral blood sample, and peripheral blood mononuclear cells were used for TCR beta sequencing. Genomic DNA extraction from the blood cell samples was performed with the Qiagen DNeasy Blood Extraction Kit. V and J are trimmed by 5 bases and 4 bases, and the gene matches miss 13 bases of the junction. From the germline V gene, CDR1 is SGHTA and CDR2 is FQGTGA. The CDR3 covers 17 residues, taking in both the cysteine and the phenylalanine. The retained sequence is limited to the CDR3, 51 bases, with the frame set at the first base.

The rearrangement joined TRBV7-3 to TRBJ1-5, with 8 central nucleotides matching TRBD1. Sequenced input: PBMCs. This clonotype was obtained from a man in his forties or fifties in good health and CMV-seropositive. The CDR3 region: CASSPRTGLLGNQPQHF. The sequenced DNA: TGTGCCAGCAGCCCAAGGACAGGGTTGTTGGGGAATCAGCCCCAGCATTTT.